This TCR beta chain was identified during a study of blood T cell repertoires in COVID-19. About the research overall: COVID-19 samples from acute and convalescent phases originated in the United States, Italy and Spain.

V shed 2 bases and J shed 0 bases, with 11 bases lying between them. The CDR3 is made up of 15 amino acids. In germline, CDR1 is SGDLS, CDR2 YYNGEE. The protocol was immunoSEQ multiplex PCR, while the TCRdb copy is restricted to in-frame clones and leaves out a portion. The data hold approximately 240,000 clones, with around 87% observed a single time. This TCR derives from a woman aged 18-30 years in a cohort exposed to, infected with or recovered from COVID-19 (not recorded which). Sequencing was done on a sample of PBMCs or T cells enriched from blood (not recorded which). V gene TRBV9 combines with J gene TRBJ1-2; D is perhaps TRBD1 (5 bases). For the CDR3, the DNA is TGTGCCAGCAGCGTCGGAGGGGCTGCTAACTATGGCTACACCTTC. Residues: CASSVGGAANYGYTF.